The rows below give T cell receptor beta chains drawn from one sample of a study of glioma-infiltrating T cells. TCRdb passed the multiplex PCR reads through MiXCR, listing each CDR3 protein once. The sample comprises 150,000 to 200,000 distinct CDR3 sequences, around 40% of which are singletons, and 5% to 5.5% rests with the top ten. Sequencing was carried out using glioma tissue, nonneoplastic brain tissue, or PBMCs (not recorded which). Receptor source: a human donor with low-grade glioma or glioblastoma, undergoing nonglioma brain surgery, or in good health (not recorded which). Each CDR3 is given with its conserved first and last residue. A D gene is named only where the DNA matches it firmly. Where a row states a size, it is once, few, many or the class of an expanded clone; other rows omit it.

d_gene	len	v_gene	j_gene	abundance	CDR3aa	CDR3nt
NA	19	TRBV19	TRBJ2-6	NA	CASSIGGLLGRSGANVLTF	TGTGCCAGTAGTATTGGGGGCCTCCTGGGAAGATCTGGGGCCAACGTCCTGACTTTC
TRBD1	14	TRBV6-1	TRBJ1-1	NA	CASSHRGMNTEAFF	TGTGCCAGCAGCCACAGGGGGATGAACACTGAAGCTTTCTTT
NA	16	TRBV20-1	TRBJ1-2	many	CSAWSVNTHQGYGYTF	TGCAGTGCTTGGAGCGTTAACACTCATCAAGGCTATGGCTACACCTTC
NA	14	TRBV28	TRBJ2-1	many	CATLPGRGDNEQFF	TGTGCCACCCTACCGGGACGGGGAGACAATGAGCAGTTCTTC
NA	15	TRBV7-8	TRBJ1-5	many	CASSLTTPPGQPQHF	TGTGCCAGCAGCTTAACGACCCCCCCCGGTCAGCCCCAGCATTTT
NA	16	TRBV24-1	TRBJ1-1	many	CATSDLKTGRNTEAFF	TGTGCCACCAGTGATCTGAAGACAGGACGGAACACTGAAGCTTTCTTT
NA	14	TRBV5-1	TRBJ1-1	NA	CASSLARGATEAFF	TGCGCCAGCAGCTTGGCCCGAGGGGCGACTGAAGCTTTCTTT
NA	13	TRBV6-1	TRBJ1-1	many	CASSEEVSGGAFF	TGTGCCAGCAGTGAAGAGGTCAGCGGGGGGGCTTTCTTT
NA	11	TRBV20-1	TRBJ2-7	NA	CSAGEDYEQYF	TGTAGTGCGGGCGAGGATTACGAGCAGTACTTC
NA	15	TRBV7-2	TRBJ2-7	few	CASSLDGTAFYEQYF	TGTGCCAGCAGCTTGGACGGGACGGCCTTTTACGAGCAGTACTTC
NA	11	TRBV20-1	TRBJ2-7	many	CSASDFGEQYF	TGCAGTGCTAGCGATTTCGGCGAGCAGTACTTC
NA	15	TRBV28	TRBJ2-7	many	CASPPDISRSYEQYF	TGTGCCAGCCCCCCGGACATATCCCGCTCCTACGAGCAGTACTTC
TRBD2	16	TRBV2	TRBJ2-2	many	CASKRISGRYTGELFF	TGTGCCAGCAAACGGATTAGCGGGAGGTACACCGGGGAGCTGTTTTTT
TRBD2	16	TRBV2	TRBJ2-7	few	CASSPGASGGSYEQYF	TGTGCCAGCAGTCCCGGGGCTAGCGGAGGAAGCTACGAGCAGTACTTC
TRBD1	16	TRBV7-3	TRBJ2-1	NA	CASSNTGDWDYNEQFF	TGTGCCAGCAGCAATACAGGGGATTGGGACTACAATGAGCAGTTCTTC
NA	13	TRBV6-1	TRBJ2-5	many	CASSSPSRETQYF	TGTGCCAGCAGTTCCCCGTCTAGAGAGACCCAGTACTTC
NA	14	TRBV28	TRBJ1-5	NA	CASRRRQDNQHQHF	TGTGCCAGCAGAAGGAGACAGGACAATCAGCACCAGCATTTT
NA	15	TRBV7-3	TRBJ2-2	many	CASSLGHDYTGELFF	TGTGCCAGCAGCTTGGGACATGATTACACCGGGGAGCTGTTTTTT
NA	14	TRBV7-9	TRBJ2-5	NA	CASRPQGALATQYF	TGTGCCAGTAGACCACAGGGAGCGTTGGCGACCCAGTACTTC
NA	17	TRBV4-1	TRBJ1-2	NA	CASSQDRRTLMGDGYTF	TGCGCCAGCAGCCAAGATCGGCGGACTCTAATGGGTGATGGCTACACCTTC
TRBD1	15	TRBV30	TRBJ2-3	NA	CAWTRDRISTDTQYF	TGTGCCTGGACCAGGGACAGGATAAGCACAGATACGCAGTATTTT
NA	13	TRBV10-3	TRBJ2-3	NA	CAISITRADTQYF	TGTGCCATCAGTATCACTAGAGCAGATACGCAGTATTTT
NA	14	TRBV15	TRBJ2-7	many	CATSVDSVSYEQYF	TGTGCCACCAGCGTAGACAGCGTCTCCTACGAGCAGTACTTC
NA	13	TRBV12-3/TRBV12-4	TRBJ1-2	NA	CASSLSDGIGYTF	TGTGCCAGCAGTCTCTCGGACGGGATTGGGTACACCTTC
NA	14	TRBV2	TRBJ1-1	NA	CASGLAGLYNEKFF	TGTGCCAGCGGACTAGCGGGATTGTACAATGAGAAGTTCTTT
NA	14	TRBV2	TRBJ1-5	few	CASRYGGRNQPQHF	TGTGCCAGCAGGTACGGGGGACGGAATCAGCCCCAGCATTTT
NA	15	TRBV27	TRBJ1-6	NA	CASSLALDSSSPLHF	TGTGCCAGCAGTTTAGCCCTGGACAGCAGTTCACCCCTCCACTTT
NA	13	TRBV2	TRBJ2-5	few	CASKGGTQETQYF	TGTGCCAGCAAGGGCGGGACTCAAGAGACCCAGTACTTC
NA	13	TRBV14	TRBJ2-2	NA	CASSQGRTGELFF	TGTGCCAGCAGCCAAGGGAGAACCGGGGAGCTGTTTTTT
NA	15	TRBV29-1	TRBJ1-1	few	CSVERAWGDGTEAFF	TGCAGCGTTGAAAGAGCTTGGGGAGATGGCACTGAAGCTTTCTTT
NA	14	TRBV7-9	TRBJ1-3	few	CASSLDRSPHTIYF	TGTGCCAGCAGCTTAGACAGGTCTCCCCACACCATATATTTT
NA	14	TRBV10-3	TRBJ2-1	NA	CAISGGVSDHEQFF	TGTGCCATCAGTGGAGGAGTTAGCGATCATGAGCAGTTCTTC
NA	13	TRBV28	TRBJ2-1	many	CASSPRQPNEQFF	TGTGCCAGCAGCCCCCGGCAGCCGAATGAGCAGTTCTTC
NA	15	TRBV11-2	TRBJ1-1	NA	CASTELTGSNTEAFF	TGTGCCAGCACCGAGTTGACAGGCTCGAACACTGAAGCTTTCTTT
TRBD1	15	TRBV29-1	TRBJ1-2	few	CSVDGPPGQSYGYTF	TGCAGCGTTGATGGCCCACCGGGACAGAGCTATGGCTACACCTTC
TRBD2	16	TRBV3-1	TRBJ2-7	NA	CASSQESGLAGNEQYF	TGTGCCAGCAGCCAAGAATCGGGACTAGCGGGAAATGAGCAGTACTTC
TRBD2	18	TRBV6-2/TRBV6-3	TRBJ2-7	NA	CASSLTGTSGRRSYEQYF	TGTGCCAGCAGCTTGACCGGGACTAGCGGGAGAAGATCATACGAGCAGTACTTC
NA	13	TRBV18	TRBJ1-3	few	CASSPPTADTIYF	TGTGCCAGCTCACCACCGACGGCGGACACCATATATTTT
TRBD1	16	TRBV7-9	TRBJ2-7	NA	CASSFLGTGLAYEQYF	TGTGCCAGCAGCTTTTTGGGGACAGGGCTTGCCTACGAGCAGTACTTC
NA	13	TRBV7-8	TRBJ1-1	NA	CASSQALRTEAFF	TGTGCCAGCAGCCAGGCCCTGCGAACTGAAGCTTTCTTT
NA	14	TRBV28	TRBJ1-6	once	CASRGERGGSPLHF	TGTGCCAGCAGAGGGGAAAGGGGTGGCTCACCCCTCCACTTT
NA	15	TRBV28	TRBJ1-6	NA	CARSLYRTGNSPIHF	TGTGCCAGAAGTTTGTATAGGACCGGCAATTCACCCATCCACTTT
NA	12	TRBV7-2	TRBJ2-3	many	CASTSPADTQYF	TGTGCCAGCACTTCACCCGCAGATACGCAGTATTTT
NA	15	TRBV7-9	TRBJ1-1	NA	CASSTPDRLSTAAFF	TGTGCCAGCAGCACCCCCGACAGGCTGAGCACTGCAGCTTTCTTT
NA	12	TRBV19	TRBJ1-4	NA	CASRRAFEKLFF	TGTGCCAGCCGCCGGGCTTTTGAAAAACTGTTTTTT
TRBD1	16	TRBV5-4	TRBJ1-2	NA	CASRGTGALRNYGYTF	TGTGCCAGCAGGGGGACAGGGGCCTTGCGTAACTATGGCTACACCTTC
NA	14	TRBV6-1	TRBJ1-2	many	CASNEGGEEVGYTF	TGTGCCAGCAATGAAGGGGGTGAGGAAGTTGGCTACACCTTC
NA	14	TRBV2	TRBJ2-7	many	CASSVRQGDYEQYF	TGTGCCAGCAGTGTAAGGCAGGGTGACTACGAGCAGTACTTC
TRBD1	14	TRBV2	TRBJ1-2	NA	CASREKDRVVGYNF	TGTGCCAGCAGGGAAAAGGACAGGGTGGTAGGCTACAACTTT
NA	15	TRBV14	TRBJ2-3	NA	CASSQGSRGKDTQYF	TGTGCCAGCAGCCAAGGCAGCAGGGGCAAAGATACGCAGTATTTT
NA	13	TRBV7-9	TRBJ1-1	many	CASSAGQIYEAFF	TGTGCCAGCAGCGCCGGACAGATCTATGAAGCTTTCTTT
NA	13	TRBV10-3	TRBJ2-7	many	CAIGGQQSYEQYF	TGTGCCATCGGTGGACAGCAGTCATACGAGCAGTACTTC
NA	17	TRBV4-1	TRBJ2-1	NA	CASSQPRRGSSYNEQFF	TGCGCCAGCAGCCAACCAAGGAGGGGGAGCTCCTACAATGAGCAGTTCTTC
TRBD1	15	TRBV27	TRBJ1-1	NA	CASRPRQGGDTEAFF	TGTGCCAGCAGGCCTCGACAGGGGGGCGACACTGAAGCTTTCTTT
TRBD2	15	TRBV2	TRBJ2-1	NA	CASRKRLAVDNEQFF	TGTGCCAGCAGGAAGAGGCTAGCGGTCGACAATGAGCAGTTCTTC
TRBD2	13	TRBV7-7	TRBJ2-1	many	CASSSLGGIEQFF	TGTGCCAGCAGCTCCCTGGGAGGGATTGAGCAGTTCTTC
NA	15	TRBV12-3/TRBV12-4	TRBJ2-7	NA	CASSLLVTRSYEQYF	TGTGCCAGCAGTCTCCTAGTGACCCGATCCTACGAGCAGTACTTC
NA	13	TRBV20-1	TRBJ1-5	NA	CSAQVCGDQPQHF	TGCAGTGCTCAAGTCTGCGGAGATCAGCCCCAGCATTTT
TRBD2	15	TRBV6-1	TRBJ2-5	once	CASSSGTSAQETQYF	TGTGCCAGCAGTAGCGGGACTAGCGCCCAAGAGACCCAGTACTTC